Listed below are T cell receptor beta chains from one sample, sequenced in a study of identical twins. Each CDR3 protein gets one entry after TCRdb re-called the 5' RACE reads with MiXCR. The sample lists approximately 500,000 distinct CDR3 sequences, roughly a quarter occurring once. These records were also assigned to another study, of T cells expressing NK-cell markers.

Sequencing used CD4+ T cells sorted from blood. Every receptor here comes from a woman under 30 in good health. The conserved cysteine and the conserved F or W are not part of the CDR3 here. The order of the fields is V gene, J gene, CDR3 protein.

TRBV7-2	TRBJ2-1	ASSLIAGLYNEQF
TRBV5-1	TRBJ1-4	ASSLGRDEKLF
TRBV5-5	TRBJ1-2	ASSLSTVLNYGYT
TRBV29-1	TRBJ2-6	SVEGRSSSGANVLT
TRBV5-1	TRBJ2-2	ASSLEPNTGELF
TRBV11-2	TRBJ2-7	AVRGQASYEQY
TRBV6-5	TRBJ1-3	ASSYGAGSGNTIY
TRBV20-1	TRBJ2-7	SARVRGTGLYEQY
TRBV3-1	TRBJ2-2	ASSQDHQISTGELF
TRBV30	TRBJ2-1	AWSLGEGEQF
TRBV2	TRBJ2-7	ASSFDRGEDEQY
TRBV5-5	TRBJ2-2	ASSLALGAPTGELF
TRBV12-3/TRBV12-4	TRBJ1-6	ASKALLGGPLH
TRBV12-3/TRBV12-4	TRBJ2-1	ASSGSRAGGNNEQF
TRBV20-1	TRBJ2-7	SARVGQDGEQY
TRBV12-3/TRBV12-4	TRBJ2-1	ASSPRGAGVEQF
TRBV6-4	TRBJ2-3	ASSDSGGGTDTQY
TRBV2	TRBJ2-1	ASSEDRVGRNEQF
TRBV5-1	TRBJ2-3	ASSFNRQATDTQY
TRBV6-5	TRBJ2-1	ASSYRGLTYNEQF
TRBV7-2	TRBJ2-1	ASSVTHLNEQF
TRBV9	TRBJ1-6	ASSVRGADSPLH
TRBV10-3	TRBJ2-1	AIKTSDYNEQF
TRBV12-3/TRBV12-4	TRBJ2-3	ASSSSGTSGSTDTQY
TRBV6-5	TRBJ2-7	ASSSSRVGSYEQY
TRBV14	TRBJ2-7	ASSPWTGDEQY
TRBV12-3/TRBV12-4	TRBJ1-5	ASSSRGRGNQPQH
TRBV15	TRBJ2-7	ATSRDLAVYEQY
TRBV29-1	TRBJ2-1	SGGAYNEQF
TRBV20-1	TRBJ1-1	SAPRAGSRTEAF
TRBV12-3/TRBV12-4	TRBJ2-3	ASSLSRHSTDTQY
TRBV7-9	TRBJ2-5	SSSSGLAGVETQY
TRBV20-1	TRBJ1-1	SASRDSELNTEAF
TRBV3-1	TRBJ2-7	ASSQGDYEQY
TRBV7-9	TRBJ2-1	ASRPLAGWEQF
TRBV7-9	TRBJ1-1	ASSPWGENTEAF
TRBV10-3	TRBJ1-1	ATTGFTEAF
TRBV5-1	TRBJ2-7	ASSLAPGPSYEQY
TRBV5-5	TRBJ2-5	ASSLGERETQY
TRBV20-1	TRBJ2-7	SAPGRRGSHEQY
TRBV3-1	TRBJ2-7	ASSPSWDYSYEQY
TRBV5-1	TRBJ1-1	ASSLAGALEAF
TRBV11-2	TRBJ2-3	ASSLEAGNGAQY